These 17 T cell receptor beta chains were sequenced from one sample in a study of CD8+ T cells in alopecia areata. The treatment here: oral pan-JAK inhibitor, 5-10 mg twice daily. cDNA reverse transcribed from extracted RNA served as the sequencing template. Measured with immunoSEQ multiplex PCR; TCRdb has only the in-frame clones, and not every one. Of roughly 250,000 clones listed, approximately 60% are singletons. This specimen was CD4+ T cells sorted from blood, taken around week 52, from a patient treated with tofacitinib. The origin of the receptors is a human donor with alopecia areata.

This clone turned up a few times. The chain has TRBV30 and TRBJ1-6; D not resolved. This CDR3 contains 15 residues. The ends were cut back, 0 bases at V and 5 bases at J, with 11 bases in the middle. CDR1 GTSNPN and CDR2 SVGIG come from the germline V gene (reference sequence). DNA of the CDR3: TGTGCCTGGAGTGTAAATAGGGTGAATAATTCACCCCTCCACTTT. Translating it yields CAWSVNRVNNSPLHF.

This chain links TRBV11-2 with TRBJ2-1; TRBD2 matches at 10 bases. This CDR3 spans 16 amino acids. Germline V gives CDR1 SGHAT, CDR2 FQNNGV. J lost 4 bases, V lost 1 base, and 4 bases had no gene match. The CDR3 DNA reads as TGTGCCAGCAGCTTAGTATTAGCGGGGGGATACAATGAGCAGTTCTTC. It translates to CASSLVLAGGYNEQFF.

The CDR3 DNA reads TGTGCCAGCAGTCCACAGGGGCGAACGGAAGCTTTCTTT. This sequence encodes CASSPQGRTEAFF. The V call is TRBV27, the J call TRBJ1-1; 7 bases fit TRBD1. The CDR3 runs to 13 residues. With V trimmed by 5 bases and J by 8 bases, 8 bases remained unmatched. The germline V gene has CDR1 MNHEY and CDR2 SMNVEV (reference sequence).

This clone has just a few counts. The J gene is TRBJ1-4, the V gene TRBV7-9, with 7 bases aligning to TRBD1. Germline V lookup: CDR1 SEHNR, CDR2 FQNEAQ (reference sequence). The CDR3 runs 14 residues. The ends lost 5 bases at V and 5 bases at J; junction bases unmatched: 5. The CDR3 reads CASSPGQKNEKLFF. The CDR3 DNA reads as TGTGCCAGCAGCCCGGGACAGAAGAATGAAAAACTGTTTTTT.

The rearrangement links TRBV19 to TRBJ2-5; TRBD1 agrees at 7 bases. This CDR3 spans 14 amino acids. Germline values: CDR1 LNHDA, CDR2 SQIVND (reference sequence). V was clipped by 5 bases and J by 1 base; unmatched bases: 4. The DNA of the CDR3 is TGTGCCAGTAGTTCCTGGACAGGCCAAGAGACCCAGTACTTC. This encodes CASSSWTGQETQYF. The full variable domain, completed using reference TRBV19 and TRBJ2-5, is DGGITQSPKYLFRKEGQNVTLSCEQNLNHDAMYWYRQDPGQGLRLIYYSQIVNDFQKGDIAEGYSVSREKKESFPLTVTSAQKNPTAFYLCASSSWTGQETQYFGPGTRLLVL.

The chain has TRBV2 and TRBJ1-5, with TRBD1 identical over 7 bases. The CDR3 covers 13 residues. CDR1 is SNHLY, CDR2 FYNNEI, per germline. V lost 9 bases to trimming and J lost 3 bases; unmatched junction nucleotides: 5. As DNA, the CDR3 is TGTGCCAGTCAACAGGGGCCCAATCAGCCCCAGCATTTT. Its protein is CASQQGPNQPQHF.

This clone showed up just a few times. The chain couples TRBV4-1 to TRBJ2-1, with TRBD1 matching over 7 bases. The CDR3 loop spans 18 amino acids. Germline V CDR1 and CDR2: MGHRA, YSYEKL. Losses at the gene ends were 0 bases for V and 5 bases for J; bases not matched to a gene: 13. This CDR3 is CASSQDEGGWEGHNEQFF. CDR3 nucleotide sequence: TGCGCCAGCAGCCAAGATGAAGGGGGCTGGGAAGGACACAATGAGCAGTTCTTC.

The chain has TRBV29-1 and TRBJ2-1, with 13 positions matching TRBD2. This CDR3 spans 16 amino acids. Looked up from germline, CDR1 is SQVTM and CDR2 is ANQGSEA. V was pared by 4 bases and J by 12 bases, with 15 bases of the junction left unmatched. The CDR3 DNA sequence: TGCAGCGTTGGAGTGCCGGGACTAGCGGGGCAGCGATCGCAGTTCTTC. It specifies CSVGVPGLAGQRSQFF.

With respect to this clone: The sample holds other DNA sequences that translate to the same CDR3. The chain is built from TRBV7-2 and TRBJ2-1; possibly TRBD2 for D (6 bases). V dropped 3 bases and J dropped 1 base, with 7 bases sitting between them. CDR3 size: 14 residues. CDR1 is SGHTA and CDR2 is FQGNSA in the germline V gene. The CDR3: CASSFGGSYNEQFF. The CDR3 DNA follows: TGTGCCAGCAGCTTCGGGGGTTCCTACAATGAGCAGTTCTTC. The entire variable domain, with the rest obtained from reference TRBV7-2 and TRBJ2-1, is as follows: GAGVSQSPSNKVTEKGKDVELRCDPISGHTALYWYRQSLGQGLEFLIYFQGNSAPDKSGLPSDRFSAERTGGSVSTLTIQRTQQEDSAVYLCASSFGGSYNEQFFGPGTRLTVL.

This clone was seen a handful of times. The chain joins TRBV30 to TRBJ1-1, with D possibly TRBD1 on 6 matching bases. Deletions cut 3 bases from V and 0 bases from J, with 11 bases between. Germline V CDR1 and CDR2: GTSNPN, SVGIG (reference sequence). This CDR3 has 14 residues. CDR3 sequence reads: CAWRKGEMNTEAFF. CDR3 DNA sequence: TGTGCCTGGAGAAAGGGGGAAATGAACACTGAAGCTTTCTTT.

There are a few counts of this clone. The chain links TRBV11-2 to TRBJ1-5; D is possibly TRBD1 (5 bases). Germline CDR1 reads SGHAT; CDR2 reads FQNNGV. Trimming left V 1 base short and J 7 bases short, with 8 bases between. This CDR3 has 13 amino acids. CDR3 in amino acids: CASSLAGEQPQHF. As DNA, the CDR3 is TGTGCCAGCAGCTTAGCGGGGGAACAGCCCCAGCATTTT.

The chain couples TRBV6-5 to TRBJ1-1, with D hard to call. The V gene's germline CDR1 is MNHEY and CDR2 SVGAGI. V lost 7 bases and J 3 bases, leaving 15 bases between the germline ends. The CDR3 is 14 amino acids. The CDR3 is CASNIIGRDTEAFF. The CDR3 bases are TGTGCCAGCAACATAATAGGACGGGACACTGAAGCTTTCTTT.

This clone came up a few times. V and J are TRBV7-9 and TRBJ2-7; D might be TRBD1 (6 bases). The CDR3 runs 14 residues. CDR1 and CDR2 from the germline V gene are SEHNR and FQNEAQ (reference sequence). Trimming left V 3 bases short and J 0 bases short, with 9 bases between. CDR3 nucleotides: TGTGCCAGCAGCTTCGGACAGAGCTCCTACGAGCAGTACTTC. The encoded protein is CASSFGQSSYEQYF.

The chain couples TRBV25-1 to TRBJ2-2; 10 bases are shared with TRBD1. The CDR3 is 16 amino acids. Germline loops: CDR1 MGHDK, CDR2 SYGVNS. Trimming removed 2 bases from V and 4 bases from J; junction bases left unmatched: 4. The CDR3 DNA reads TGTGCCAGCAGTGAACGGGACAGGGGAAGCACCGGGGAGCTGTTTTTT. This sequence encodes CASSERDRGSTGELFF.

This chain connects TRBV5-1 to TRBJ2-3; D possibly matches TRBD1 or TRBD2 (7 bases each). V lost 4 bases and J 5 bases, leaving 17 bases between the germline ends. The CDR3 is made up of 15 amino acids. CDR1 SGHRS and CDR2 YFSETQ come from the germline V gene. CDR3 nucleotide sequence: TGCGCCAGCAGCCTCCAGGGAGGGGGCGGAGATACGCAGTATTTT. Translating gives CASSLQGGGGDTQYF.

The sample holds one count of this clone. The chain carries TRBV30 and TRBJ1-6; no reliable D call. The germline V gene has CDR1 GTSNPN and CDR2 SVGIG (reference sequence). The length of the CDR3 is 14 residues. The ends were cut back, 2 bases at V and 7 bases at J, with 12 bases in the middle. This CDR3 reads CAWSTLVANSPLHF. The CDR3 DNA reads as TGTGCCTGGAGTACTTTGGTGGCAAATTCACCCCTCCACTTT.

V is TRBV14 and J is TRBJ2-5; maybe TRBD1 (5 bases). This CDR3 contains 14 residues. CDR1 SGHDN and CDR2 FVKESK come from the germline V gene. Trimming removed 1 base at V and 7 bases at J, with 13 bases between. The CDR3 loop reads CASSQVGREGTQYF. DNA for the CDR3: TGTGCCAGCAGCCAAGTGGGCAGGGAAGGGACCCAGTACTTC.